This T cell receptor (beta chain) was captured by sequencing in a study of T cells in Graves' hyperthyroidism and ophthalmopathy. Findings and limits, study-wide: Patients with ophthalmopathy were separated from those with stable hyperthyroidism by a 13 V-J model.

Clinicians diagnosed patients from clinical symptoms, serum thyroxine and TRAb, thyroid ultrasound and orbital computed tomography. V lost 4 bases to trimming and J lost 4 bases; unmatched junction nucleotides: 10. Looked up from germline, CDR1 is MNHEY and CDR2 is SMNVEV (reference sequence). The length of the CDR3 is 16 residues. RNA transcripts gave rise to amplified TCR beta CDR3 regions. The primer set for the first-round RT-PCR of the TCR CDR3 was HTBI. TCRdb re-called the multiplex PCR reads through MiXCR, storing one row per CDR3 protein. This table holds over 300,000 distinct CDR3 sequences, 12% to 15% found once. Remarks on this clonotype: Its antigen is as yet unknown.

The TCR sequence derives from a woman in her thirties or forties with Graves' ophthalmopathy. This rearrangement joins TRBV27 to TRBJ2-3; 8 positions match TRBD2. Sequencing was carried out using blood. The CDR3 nucleotides are TGTGCCAGCAGTTCCCTTGGCGGGAGGATCCCAGATACGCAGTATTTT. Translation gives CASSSLGGRIPDTQYF.